Below, 9 T cell receptor beta chains from the same sample are listed, as sequenced in a study of blood T cell repertoires in COVID-19. TCRdb's copy holds only in-frame clones and misses some; the assay was immunoSEQ multiplex PCR. The sample records about 140,000 clones, 76% being singletons. The sample consisted of peripheral blood. Receptors were obtained from an elderly woman with active or convalescent COVID-19.

The rearrangement links TRBV14 to TRBJ1-6; 8 bases agree with TRBD1. This CDR3 contains 15 residues. Germline trimming cut 5 bases from V and 6 bases from J; bases unmatched to any gene: 6. CDR1 SGHDN and CDR2 FVKESK come from the germline V gene. The CDR3 here is CASSKPTGVNSPLHF. The CDR3 DNA reads as TGTGCCAGCAGCAAGCCGACAGGGGTTAATTCACCCCTCCACTTT.

The genes are TRBV3-1 (or the pseudogene TRBV3-2) and TRBJ1-2, with D perhaps TRBD1 (5 bases). Trimming stripped 8 bases from V and 7 bases from J, with 14 bases between. This CDR3 is 12 amino acids long. CDR1 and CDR2 from the germline V gene are LGHDT and YNNKEL (reference sequence). The CDR3 bases are TGTGCCAGCGGGGCAGTATCTATTGGCTACACCTTC. This codes for CASGAVSIGYTF.

The sample holds many counts of this clone. The chain recombines TRBV19 with TRBJ1-6, with D hard to call. CDR1 is LNHDA and CDR2 is SQIVND in the germline V gene (reference sequence). The CDR3 is made up of 16 amino acids. Trimming removed 4 bases at V and 7 bases at J, with 17 bases between. The CDR3 sequence: CASSTKIQVKNSPLHF. The DNA for the CDR3 is TGTGCCAGTAGTACGAAAATCCAGGTCAAGAATTCACCCCTCCACTTT.

This chain joins TRBV7-9 and TRBJ2-2, with 7 bases aligning to TRBD2. CDR3 length: 15 residues. The V gene's germline CDR1 is SEHNR and CDR2 FQNEAQ (reference sequence). The junction had 8 bases not matched to a gene; V was cut back by 4 bases and J by 6 bases. CDR3 region: CASSSLSGEPGELFF. CDR3 coding DNA: TGTGCCAGCAGCTCCCTAAGCGGGGAGCCCGGGGAGCTGTTTTTT.

V gene TRBV3-1 (or the pseudogene TRBV3-2) combines with J gene TRBJ1-1; D uncertain. Germline V gene sequence: CDR1 LGHDT, CDR2 YNNKEL (reference sequence). This CDR3 contains 17 residues. V was shortened by 4 bases and J by 5 bases, with 23 bases between the two germline ends. The CDR3 loop is CASSLPPQAGYGTEAFF. For the CDR3, the DNA is TGTGCCAGCAGCCTCCCTCCCCAGGCGGGATACGGGACTGAAGCTTTCTTT.

The V and J genes are TRBV25-1 and TRBJ1-6; D is possibly TRBD1 (5 bases). CDR1 and CDR2 from the germline V gene are MGHDK and SYGVNS. The CDR3 is 15 amino acids. Trimming shortened V by 1 base and J by 8 bases, and 12 bases separated the two germline ends. CDR3 amino acids: CASSELVGPHSPLHF. CDR3 nucleotides: TGTGCCAGCAGTGAATTGGTGGGGCCCCATTCACCCCTCCACTTT.

The chain has TRBV19 and TRBJ2-3; D is perhaps TRBD2 (6 bases). V dropped 3 bases and J dropped 4 bases, with 14 bases sitting between them. CDR1 and CDR2 (germline): LNHDA, SQIVND (reference sequence). This CDR3 region has 15 residues. The CDR3 DNA reads as TGTGCCAGTAGTATGGGTGTCGGGGGTGCAGATACGCAGTATTTT. Its translation is CASSMGVGGADTQYF.

The CDR3 coding sequence is TGTGCCAGCAGTCCACTAGCGGGGGGGCCTTGGGATGAGCAGTTCTTC. This codes for CASSPLAGGPWDEQFF. The chain couples TRBV6-2 or TRBV6-3 to TRBJ2-1, with TRBD2 matching 13 bases. The CDR3 extends over 16 amino acids. Germline V gives CDR1 MNHEY, CDR2 SVGEGT. The V segment lost 5 bases and the J segment 8 bases; nucleotides outside the gene matches: 9.

The chain has TRBV2 and TRBJ1-1; possibly TRBD1 for D (5 bases). Germline V gene lookup returns CDR1 SNHLY and CDR2 FYNNEI. V lost 4 bases and J lost 10, with 16 bases in between. The CDR3 consists of 13 residues. The CDR3 loop reads CASSGSGEMRAFF. The DNA of the CDR3 is TGTGCCAGCAGTGGATCGGGGGAGATGCGAGCTTTCTTT.